These 25 T cell receptor beta chains were sequenced from one sample in a study of blood T cell repertoires in COVID-19. Profiling relied on immunoSEQ multiplex PCR, and the TCRdb table lists in-frame clones only, not all of them. The repertoire holds roughly 210,000 clones, with roughly 84% as singletons. Sample: peripheral blood. The receptors originated from a woman older than 75 with COVID-19, enrolled during active disease.

The genes are TRBV11-2 and TRBJ2-3, with 8 bases fitting TRBD2. Germline V CDR1 and CDR2: SGHAT, FQNNGV. After removal of 5 bases from V and 6 bases from J, the junction contained 7 bases not matched to a gene. CDR3 length: 14 residues. The chain's CDR3 is CASSTTRTSDTQYF. The CDR3 region has the DNA TGTGCCAGCAGCACTACTAGGACTAGCGATACGCAGTATTTT.

The V gene is TRBV5-6, the J gene TRBJ1-5; 7 bases agree with TRBD1. V lost 0 bases to trimming and J lost 0 bases; unmatched junction nucleotides: 6. CDR3 length equals 17 residues. Germline CDR1 SGHDT, CDR2 YYEEEE. The CDR3 DNA sequence: TGTGCCAGCAGCTTGGAGGGGGGACAGTATAGCAATCAGCCCCAGCATTTT. Protein sequence: CASSLEGGQYSNQPQHF.

The chain joins TRBV4-3 to TRBJ2-2; D is perhaps TRBD1 (6 bases). Germline V gene sequence: CDR1 LGHNA, CDR2 YSLEER. CDR3 size: 18 residues. V was shortened by 1 base and J by 8 bases, with 23 bases between the two germline ends. In DNA form, the CDR3 reads TGCGCCAGCAGCCAAGTTCTAGGAACAGGCCCTCAGGGGGGGGAGCTGTTTTTT. This sequence encodes CASSQVLGTGPQGGELFF.

The gene calls are TRBV24-1 and TRBJ1-2, with a possible D match to TRBD1 (5 bases). V shed 3 bases and J shed 4 bases, with 11 bases lying between them. This CDR3 contains 14 residues. In germline, CDR1 is KGHDR, CDR2 SFDVKD. The CDR3 is CATSDTTGSYGYTF. The CDR3 DNA sequence: TGTGCCACCAGTGATACTACAGGCAGCTATGGCTACACCTTC.

The chain uses TRBV5-1 and TRBJ1-2; D gene unclear. Between the trimmed V and J ends, which lost 3 bases and 2 bases, there was a span of 8 bases. Germline V gives CDR1 SGHRS, CDR2 YFSETQ. The CDR3 length is 13 residues. The CDR3 DNA follows: TGCGCCAGCAGCTCTACAGAGAACTATGGCTACACCTTC. Its translation: CASSSTENYGYTF. Full variable domain (rest looked up from reference TRBV5-1 and TRBJ1-2): KAGVTQTPRYLIKTRGQQVTLSCSPISGHRSVSWYQQTPGQGLQFLFEYFSETQRNKGNFPGRFSGRQFSNSRSEMNVSTLELGDSALYLCASSSTENYGYTFGSGTRLTVV.

The genes are TRBV4-3 and TRBJ2-1, with 15 bases lining up with TRBD2. Trimming took 3 bases from V and 6 from J; bases not matched to a gene: 9. This CDR3 has 18 amino acids. Germline CDR1 is LGHNA and CDR2 is YSLEER. CDR3 amino acids: CASSQVGGTSGGFNEQFF. The CDR3 coding sequence is TGCGCCAGCAGCCAGGTGGGAGGGACTAGCGGGGGGTTCAATGAGCAGTTCTTC.

The chain employs TRBV6-5 and TRBJ2-7; TRBD1 matches 10 bases. CDR1 is MNHEY and CDR2 is SVGAGI in the germline V gene. CDR3 length equals 14 residues. V lost 6 bases and J lost 3; bases outside the gene matches: 5. CDR3: CASRAGQGHYEQYV. CDR3 bases: TGTGCCAGCAGGGCGGGACAGGGGCACTACGAGCAGTACGTC.

The chain employs TRBV2 and TRBJ2-7, with TRBD1 as a possible D gene (6 bases). With 3 bases removed from V and 0 bases from J, the gap between germline ends came to 9 bases. The CDR3 is made up of 14 amino acids. Germline loops: CDR1 SNHLY, CDR2 FYNNEI. The CDR3 region has the DNA TGTGCCAGCAGTGATACGACAGGCTCCTACGAGCAGTACTTC. Amino acids: CASSDTTGSYEQYF.

The chain carries TRBV29-1 and TRBJ1-1; D is possibly TRBD1 (6 bases). Trimming pared 5 bases from V and 4 bases from J, leaving 20 bases between. The CDR3 is 15 amino acids. Germline V gene data show CDR1 as SQVTM and CDR2 as ANQGSEA. CDR3 in amino acids: CSVRPQGQGSTEAFF. The CDR3 DNA reads TGCAGCGTTCGACCCCAGGGCCAGGGGAGCACTGAAGCTTTCTTT.

This chain connects TRBV5-1 to TRBJ2-7, with a weak D call TRBD1 (6 bases). Germline CDR1 SGHRS, CDR2 YFSETQ. This CDR3 contains 14 residues. The ends were cut back, 4 bases at V and 7 bases at J, with 18 bases in the middle. CDR3 sequence: CASSPGTVQGEQYF. Written as DNA, the CDR3 is TGCGCCAGCAGCCCGGGTACTGTGCAGGGGGAGCAGTACTTC.

The chain couples TRBV11-2 to TRBJ1-3, with TRBD1 matching 10 bases. Trimming took 5 bases from V and 8 from J; bases not matched to a gene: 12. The CDR3 loop spans 16 amino acids. Germline CDR1 is SGHAT and CDR2 is FQNNGV. CDR3 DNA sequence: TGTGCCAGCAGCCCAAGGGACAGGGGTCCGCGGGACACCATATATTTT. It yields the protein CASSPRDRGPRDTIYF.

J is TRBJ1-2 and V is TRBV6-6, with 11 bases identical to TRBD1. The CDR3 covers 14 residues. V trimming: 4 bases; J trimming: 6 bases; junction bases outside the gene matches: 4. Germline values: CDR1 MNHNY, CDR2 SVGAGI (reference sequence). The chain's CDR3 is CASSLDRGRDGYTF. In nucleotides, the CDR3 is TGTGCCAGCAGTTTGGACAGGGGGCGCGATGGCTACACCTTC.

The chain employs TRBV10-3 and TRBJ1-3; TRBD1 is a possible D gene (5 bases). V was pared by 6 bases and J by 8 bases, with 8 bases between. Looked up from germline, CDR1 is ENHRY and CDR2 is SYGVKD. The CDR3 consists of 11 residues. CDR3 sequence: CAISAGDTIYF. CDR3 DNA: TGTGCCATCAGCGCGGGGGACACCATATATTTT.

The chain combines TRBV3-1 (or the pseudogene TRBV3-2) with TRBJ2-1, with 8 positions matching TRBD2. The V segment lost 2 bases and the J segment 7 bases; nucleotides outside the gene matches: 10. Germline loops: CDR1 LGHDT, CDR2 YNNKEL (reference sequence). This CDR3 spans 16 amino acids. The CDR3: CASSQNPGTSVNEQFF. The CDR3 DNA reads TGTGCCAGCAGCCAAAACCCGGGGACTAGTGTTAATGAGCAGTTCTTC.

This clone was recorded only once. The CDR3 sequence is CASSPRDTYGYTF. For the CDR3, the DNA is TGTGCCAGCAGCCCGCGGGATACGTATGGCTACACCTTC. V usage is TRBV5-4 and J usage is TRBJ1-2; D uncertain. With 4 bases removed from V and 5 bases from J, the gap between germline ends came to 12 bases. Germline-derived CDR1 and CDR2 are SGHNT and YYREEE (reference sequence). This CDR3 is built from 13 residues. The whole variable domain, filled in from reference TRBV5-4 and TRBJ1-2, reads ETGVTQSPTHLIKTRGQQVTLRCSSQSGHNTVSWYQQALGQGPQFIFQYYREEENGRGNFPPRFSGLQFPNYSSELNVNALELDDSALYLCASSPRDTYGYTFGSGTRLTVV.

J is TRBJ2-5 and V is TRBV6-7; tentative D call: TRBD1 (5 bases). TRBV6-7 is designated an ORF whose function remains uncertain. The CDR3 contains 12 residues. V was trimmed by 8 bases and J by 2 bases, leaving 9 bases between them. The CDR3, as DNA: TGTGCCAGCGAGACAGCTCAAGAGACCCAGTACTTC. As protein: CASETAQETQYF.

On this clone itself: The DNA is omitted, as the CDR3 cannot be located on it reliably, and the CDR3 follows TCRdb's listing. The V call is TRBV5-6, the J call TRBJ1-2; the table assigns TRBD1, which was not confirmed against the DNA. Counting both end residues, the CDR3 totals 12 amino acids. Germline assignment: CDR1 SGHDT and CDR2 YYEEEE. CDR3 residues: CASSYTFDGYTF.

This rearrangement joins TRBV29-1 to TRBJ1-1, with 7 positions matching TRBD1. V was pared by 4 bases and J by 7 bases, with 6 bases of the junction left unmatched. The CDR3 is 12 amino acids. Germline CDR1 is SQVTM and CDR2 is ANQGSEA. CDR3 DNA: TGCAGCGTTGCACAGGGGCCTTATGAAGCTTTCTTT. It encodes CSVAQGPYEAFF.

J is TRBJ2-5 and V is TRBV28; TRBD1 might be the D (6 bases). Trimming took 6 bases from V and 4 from J, leaving 15 bases between them. The CDR3 is 14 residues long. Germline V lookup: CDR1 MDHEN, CDR2 SYDVKM. DNA for the CDR3: TGTGCCAGCAGGGGAACAGGGAGTCGAGAGACCCAGTACTTC. This gives the protein CASRGTGSRETQYF.

Worth noting for this clone: It is unclear where the CDR3 begins or ends on the DNA, so no DNA is shown, and the CDR3 is as TCRdb lists it. The chain couples TRBV28 to TRBJ1-2. The CDR3 adds up to 14 amino acids, both ends counted. Germline V gives CDR1 MDHEN, CDR2 SYDVKM. The CDR3 sequence: CASSFLVMGGGYTF.

The chain carries TRBV6-5 and TRBJ2-7; D is perhaps TRBD1 (5 bases). This CDR3 comprises 13 residues. Germline CDR1 reads MNHEY; CDR2 reads SVGAGI. The germline V and J ends were trimmed by 6 bases and 0 bases, with 9 bases remaining between them. CDR3 coding DNA: TGTGCCAGCAGCCGACAGTTCTCCTACGAGCAGTACTTC. The encoded protein is CASSRQFSYEQYF.

In this sample, this clone turned up once. The rearrangement joins TRBV5-1 to TRBJ1-1, with no clear D. The V gene's germline CDR1 is SGHRS and CDR2 YFSETQ. V dropped 0 bases and J dropped 1 base, with 7 bases sitting between them. This CDR3 comprises 14 residues. CDR3: CASSLGGQNTEAFF. The CDR3 DNA follows: TGCGCCAGCAGCTTGGGAGGGCAGAACACTGAAGCTTTCTTT.

The genes are TRBV30 and TRBJ1-2, with D possibly TRBD1 on 5 matching bases. Germline V lookup: CDR1 GTSNPN, CDR2 SVGIG (reference sequence). V lost 5 bases and J lost 2, with 6 bases in between. The CDR3 contains 11 residues. CDR3 sequence reads: CAWSGNYGYTF. In DNA form, the CDR3 reads TGTGCCTGGTCAGGGAACTATGGCTACACCTTC.

The rearrangement joins TRBV7-3 to TRBJ2-1, with D maybe TRBD2 (6 bases). The CDR3 consists of 12 residues. The V gene lost 9 bases and the J gene lost 6 bases, with 12 bases spanning the gap. Looked up from germline, CDR1 is SGHTA and CDR2 is FQGTGA. The CDR3: CASGEVPNEQFF. CDR3 nucleotide sequence: TGTGCCAGTGGGGAGGTCCCCAATGAGCAGTTCTTC.

V is TRBV7-6 and J is TRBJ1-2; maybe TRBD1 (5 bases). The length of the CDR3 is 15 residues. Trimming left V 0 bases short and J 3 bases short, with 11 bases between. From germline, CDR1 is SGHVS and CDR2 FNYEAQ. This CDR3 reads CASSLARGAHYGYTF. CDR3 coding DNA: TGTGCCAGCAGCTTAGCGCGCGGGGCACACTATGGCTACACCTTC.